This T cell receptor beta chain was identified during a study of memory CD4+ T cells and cytomegalovirus serostatus. The overall study: Healthy Belgian adult donors included roughly nine CMV-positive and 24 CMV-negative people. General observations from the study: A US-trained random forest predicted CMV serostatus with median AUC around 0.92.

Single viable CD3+CD4+CD8-CD45RO+ cells were sorted as the memory CD4+ T cells. As regards this clone: Its antigen remains unknown.

The CDR3 spans 12 residues. The germline V and J ends were trimmed by 3 bases and 8 bases, with 7 bases remaining between them. The germline CDR1 and CDR2 sequences are KGHSH and LQKENI. The method was immunoSEQ multiplex PCR; TCRdb's version includes in-frame clones alone and lacks a portion of them. The top ten hold 0.9% to 0.95% of the sample, which has some 49,000 clones, 60% to 80% seen once. The rearrangement uses TRBV18 and TRBJ1-4, with D unclear. This TCR came from an adult in good health and CMV-seronegative. Sequencing input: memory CD4+ T cells from blood. In nucleotides, the CDR3 is TGTGCCAGCTCACCTAGCTGGGAAAAACTGTTTTTT. Its protein product is CASSPSWEKLFF.